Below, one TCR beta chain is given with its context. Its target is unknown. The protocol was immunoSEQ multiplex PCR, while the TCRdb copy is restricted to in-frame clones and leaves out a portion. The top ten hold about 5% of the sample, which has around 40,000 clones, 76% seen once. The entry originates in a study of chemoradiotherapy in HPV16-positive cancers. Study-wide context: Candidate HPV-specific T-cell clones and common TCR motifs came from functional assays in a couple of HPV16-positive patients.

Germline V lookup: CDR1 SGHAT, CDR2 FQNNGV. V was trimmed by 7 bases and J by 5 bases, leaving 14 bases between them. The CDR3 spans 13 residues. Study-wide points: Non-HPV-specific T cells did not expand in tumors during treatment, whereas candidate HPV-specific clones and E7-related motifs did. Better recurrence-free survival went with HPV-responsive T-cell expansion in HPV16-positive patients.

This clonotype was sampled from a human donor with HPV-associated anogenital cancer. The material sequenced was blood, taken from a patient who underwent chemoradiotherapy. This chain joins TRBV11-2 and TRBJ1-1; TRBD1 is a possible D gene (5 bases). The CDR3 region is CASTPREGTEAFF. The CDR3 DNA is TGTGCCAGCACCCCTCGGGAGGGGACTGAAGCTTTCTTT.